One and the same sample provided the 4 T cell receptor beta chains below, sequenced in a study of tumor and adjacent non-tumor tissue in lung cancer. Three rounds of nested PCR, following a modified ARM-PCR protocol, produced the TCRbeta library. One entry per CDR3 protein, called by TCRdb with MiXCR from the multiplex PCR reads. The sample yields 77,000 or so distinct CDR3 sequences, around four fifths seen once. No cell sorting was done before RNA was extracted from the tissue. Input material: lung tumor tissue. The source is a woman in her 50s with non-small cell lung cancer.

This clonotype came up many times. The chain employs TRBV12-3 or TRBV12-4 and TRBJ1-2; D is unclear. V was pared by 3 bases and J by 1 base, with 6 bases between. The CDR3 has 13 residues. Written as DNA, the CDR3 is TGTGCCAGCAGTTTGGGATATAACTATGGCTACACCTTC. Translating it yields CASSLGYNYGYTF.

Points on this clonotype: One end of the junction does not line up with germline, which may come from a read error. The chain recombines TRBV29-1 with TRBJ2-3; D is tentatively TRBD1 or TRBD2 (5 bases each). Germline V gene lookup returns CDR1 SQVTM and CDR2 ANQGSEA. The CDR3 sequence is 17 residues long. CDR3 DNA: TGCAGCGTTAAAGAGTCAAAGGGACCCCGCCGAAAAGATACACAGTATTTT. Translated, it gives CSVKESKGPRRKDTQYF.

On this clonotype: Mismatch with germline at one junction end may stem from a read error. The chain combines TRBV10-3 with TRBJ1-5; unclear D gene. The CDR3 is made up of 14 amino acids. CDR1 ENHRY and CDR2 SYGVKD come from the germline V gene. Written as DNA, the CDR3 is TGTGCCATCAGTGACTCGACAAGGCCTCAGCCCCAACATTTT. Protein product: CAISDSTRPQPQHF.

Details on this clonotype: A read error may account for a junction end that differs from germline. The chain is built from TRBV6-5 and TRBJ2-3; D remains ambiguous. Germline V gives CDR1 MNHEY, CDR2 SVGAGI. The CDR3 runs to 13 residues. CDR3 in DNA: TGCGCCAGCAATTACACGTGGGAAGATACGCATTATTTT. Translated, it gives CASNYTWEDTHYF.